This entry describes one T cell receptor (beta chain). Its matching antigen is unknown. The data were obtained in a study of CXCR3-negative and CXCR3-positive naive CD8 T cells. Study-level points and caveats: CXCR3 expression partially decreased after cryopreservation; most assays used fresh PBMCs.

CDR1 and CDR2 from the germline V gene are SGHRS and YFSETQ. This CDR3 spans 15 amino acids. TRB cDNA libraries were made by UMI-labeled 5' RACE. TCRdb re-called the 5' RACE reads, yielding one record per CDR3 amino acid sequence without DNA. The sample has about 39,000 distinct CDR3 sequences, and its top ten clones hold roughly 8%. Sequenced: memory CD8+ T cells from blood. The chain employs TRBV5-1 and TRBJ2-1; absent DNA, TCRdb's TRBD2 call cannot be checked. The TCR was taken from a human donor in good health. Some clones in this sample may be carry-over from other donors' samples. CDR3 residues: CASSWEGLPGNEQFF.